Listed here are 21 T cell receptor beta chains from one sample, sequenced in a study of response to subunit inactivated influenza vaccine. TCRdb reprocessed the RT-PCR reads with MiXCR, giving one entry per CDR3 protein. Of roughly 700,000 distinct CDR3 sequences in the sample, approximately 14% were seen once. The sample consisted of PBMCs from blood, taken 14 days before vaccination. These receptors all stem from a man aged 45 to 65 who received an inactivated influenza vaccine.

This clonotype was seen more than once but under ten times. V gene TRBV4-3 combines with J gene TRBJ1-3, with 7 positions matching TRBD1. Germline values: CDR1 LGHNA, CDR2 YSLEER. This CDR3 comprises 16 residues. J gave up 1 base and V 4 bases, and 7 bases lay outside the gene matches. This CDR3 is CASSPETGMSGNTIYF. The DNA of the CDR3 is TGCGCCAGCAGCCCGGAGACAGGGATGTCTGGAAACACCATATATTTT.

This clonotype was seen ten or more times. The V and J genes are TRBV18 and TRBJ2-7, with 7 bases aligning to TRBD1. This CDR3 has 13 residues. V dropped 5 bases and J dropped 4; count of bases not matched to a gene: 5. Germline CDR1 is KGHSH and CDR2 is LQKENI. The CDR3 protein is CASSRQGRYEQYF. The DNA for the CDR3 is TGTGCCAGCTCAAGACAGGGAAGGTACGAGCAGTACTTC.

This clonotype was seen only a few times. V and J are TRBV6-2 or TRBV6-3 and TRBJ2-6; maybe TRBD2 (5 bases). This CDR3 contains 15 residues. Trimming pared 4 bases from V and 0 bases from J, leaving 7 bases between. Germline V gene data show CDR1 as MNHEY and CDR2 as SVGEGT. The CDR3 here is CASSSGFSGANVLTF. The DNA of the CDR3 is TGTGCCAGCAGTTCGGGATTCTCTGGGGCCAACGTCCTGACTTTC.

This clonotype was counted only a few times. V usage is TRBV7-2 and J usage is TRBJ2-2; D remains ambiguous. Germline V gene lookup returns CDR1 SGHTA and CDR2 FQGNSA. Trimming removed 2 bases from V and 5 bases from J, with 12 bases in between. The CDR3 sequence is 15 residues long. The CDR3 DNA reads TGTGCCAGCAGCTTAAGTCCCGGGTTGACCGGGGAGCTGTTTTTT. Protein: CASSLSPGLTGELFF.

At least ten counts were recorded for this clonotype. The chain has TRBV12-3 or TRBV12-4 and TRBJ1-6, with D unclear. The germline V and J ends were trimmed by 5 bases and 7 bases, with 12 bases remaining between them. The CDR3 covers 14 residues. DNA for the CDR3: TGTGCCAGCAGTCCCCAAGGATGGAATTCACCCCTCCACTTT. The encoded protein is CASSPQGWNSPLHF.

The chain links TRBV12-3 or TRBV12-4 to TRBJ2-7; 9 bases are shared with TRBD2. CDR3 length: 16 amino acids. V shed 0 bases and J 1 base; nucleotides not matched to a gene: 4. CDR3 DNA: TGTGCCAGCAGTTTAGCCAATAGCGGGAGATCCTACGAGCAGTACTTC. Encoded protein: CASSLANSGRSYEQYF.

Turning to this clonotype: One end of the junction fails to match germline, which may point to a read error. The CDR3 sequence: CACSGRGARGNTIYF. The CDR3 bases are TGTGCCTGCAGTGGCCGAGGGGCAAGAGGAAACACCATATATTTT. The chain uses TRBV7-2 and TRBJ1-3; D possibly corresponds to TRBD1 (5 bases). CDR3 length equals 15 residues. Germline V lookup: CDR1 SGHTA, CDR2 FQGNSA.

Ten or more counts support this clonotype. The CDR3: CAISVGVVYNSPLHF. Here the CDR3 DNA reads TGTGCCATCAGTGTCGGGGTTGTCTATAATTCACCCCTCCACTTT. The rearrangement links TRBV10-3 to TRBJ1-6, with D hard to call. V lost 4 bases and J 3 bases, leaving 10 bases between the germline ends. Germline assignment: CDR1 ENHRY and CDR2 SYGVKD. The CDR3 is 15 amino acids.

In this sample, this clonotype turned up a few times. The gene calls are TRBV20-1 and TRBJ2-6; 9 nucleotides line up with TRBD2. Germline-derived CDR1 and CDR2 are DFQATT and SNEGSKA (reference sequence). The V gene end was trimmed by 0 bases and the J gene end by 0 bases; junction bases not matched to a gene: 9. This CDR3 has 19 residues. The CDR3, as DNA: TGCAGTGCTAGAGATCGGCTAGCGGGGACTAGCTCTGGGGCCAACGTCCTGACTTTC. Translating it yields CSARDRLAGTSSGANVLTF.

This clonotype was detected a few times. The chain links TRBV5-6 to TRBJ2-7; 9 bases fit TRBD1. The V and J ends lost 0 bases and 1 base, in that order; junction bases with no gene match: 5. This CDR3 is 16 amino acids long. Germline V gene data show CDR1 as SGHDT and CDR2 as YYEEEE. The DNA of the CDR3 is TGTGCCAGCAGCTTGGCCGGGACAGGGCTATCCTACGAGCAGTACTTC. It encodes CASSLAGTGLSYEQYF.

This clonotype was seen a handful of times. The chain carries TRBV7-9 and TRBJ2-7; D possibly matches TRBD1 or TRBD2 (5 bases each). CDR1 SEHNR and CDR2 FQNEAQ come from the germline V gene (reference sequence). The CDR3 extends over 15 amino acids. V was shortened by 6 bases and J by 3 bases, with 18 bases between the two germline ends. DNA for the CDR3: TGTGCCAGCAGTCGACGGGACGGAAGAAACTACGAGCAGTACTTC. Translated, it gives CASSRRDGRNYEQYF.

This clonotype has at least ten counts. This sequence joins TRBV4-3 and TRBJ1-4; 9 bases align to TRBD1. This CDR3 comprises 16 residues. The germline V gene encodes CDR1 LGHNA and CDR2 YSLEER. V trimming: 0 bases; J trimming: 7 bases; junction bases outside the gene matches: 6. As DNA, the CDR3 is TGCGCCAGCAGCCAAGATCTTCGACAGGGGGGTGAAAAACTGTTTTTT. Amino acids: CASSQDLRQGGEKLFF.

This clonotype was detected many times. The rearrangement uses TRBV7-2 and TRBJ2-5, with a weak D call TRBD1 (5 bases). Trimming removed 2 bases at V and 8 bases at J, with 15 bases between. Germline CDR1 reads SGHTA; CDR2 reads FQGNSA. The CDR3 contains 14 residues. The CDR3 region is CASSLIGDQGTQYF. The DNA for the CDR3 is TGTGCCAGCAGCTTAATAGGGGATCAGGGAACCCAGTACTTC.

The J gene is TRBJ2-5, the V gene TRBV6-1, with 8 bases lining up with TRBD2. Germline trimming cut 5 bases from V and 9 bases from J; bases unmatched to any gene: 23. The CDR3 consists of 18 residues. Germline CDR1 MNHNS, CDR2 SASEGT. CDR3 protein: CASSPPPSRRGAPRAQYF. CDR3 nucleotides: TGTGCCAGCAGTCCCCCTCCATCCCGGCGGGGGGCCCCGAGGGCCCAGTACTTC.

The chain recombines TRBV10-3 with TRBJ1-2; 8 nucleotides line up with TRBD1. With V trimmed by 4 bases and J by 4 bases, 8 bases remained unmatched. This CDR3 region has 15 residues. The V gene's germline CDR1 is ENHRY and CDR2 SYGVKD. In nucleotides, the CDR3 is TGTGCCATCAGTGCTACCGGACAGGGATTCTATGGCTACACCTTC. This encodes CAISATGQGFYGYTF.

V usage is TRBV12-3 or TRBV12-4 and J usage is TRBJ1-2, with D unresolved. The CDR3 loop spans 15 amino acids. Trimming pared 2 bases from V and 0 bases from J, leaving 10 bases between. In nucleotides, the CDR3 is TGTGCCAGCAGTTTATGGCGGATCCCTAACTATGGCTACACCTTC. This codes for CASSLWRIPNYGYTF.

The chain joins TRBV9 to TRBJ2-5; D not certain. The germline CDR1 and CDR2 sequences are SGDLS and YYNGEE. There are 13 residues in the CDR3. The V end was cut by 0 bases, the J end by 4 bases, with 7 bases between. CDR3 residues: CASSVGGPETQYF. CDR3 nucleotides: TGTGCCAGCAGCGTAGGCGGCCCAGAGACCCAGTACTTC.

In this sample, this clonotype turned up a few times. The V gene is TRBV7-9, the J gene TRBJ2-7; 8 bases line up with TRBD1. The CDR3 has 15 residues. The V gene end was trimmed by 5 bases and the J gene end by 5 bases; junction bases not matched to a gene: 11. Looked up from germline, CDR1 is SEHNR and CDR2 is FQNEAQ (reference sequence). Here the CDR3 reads CASSPRSRGLNEQYF. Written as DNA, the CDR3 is TGTGCCAGCAGCCCCCGTTCCAGGGGGCTGAACGAGCAGTACTTC.

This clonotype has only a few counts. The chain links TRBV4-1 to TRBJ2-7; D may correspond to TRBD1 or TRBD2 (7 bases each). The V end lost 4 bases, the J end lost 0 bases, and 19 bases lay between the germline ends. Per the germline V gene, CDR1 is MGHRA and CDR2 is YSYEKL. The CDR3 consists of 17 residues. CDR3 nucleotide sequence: TGCGCCAGCAGCCGTACGGGGGGTCCAGGGGGCTCCTACGAGCAGTACTTC. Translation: CASSRTGGPGGSYEQYF.

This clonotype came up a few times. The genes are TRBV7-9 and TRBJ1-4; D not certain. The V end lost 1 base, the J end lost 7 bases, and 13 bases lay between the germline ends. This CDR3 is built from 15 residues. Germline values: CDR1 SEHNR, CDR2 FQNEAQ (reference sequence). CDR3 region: CASSLGEHTGEKLFF. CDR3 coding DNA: TGTGCCAGCAGCTTAGGGGAGCATACCGGTGAAAAACTGTTTTTT.

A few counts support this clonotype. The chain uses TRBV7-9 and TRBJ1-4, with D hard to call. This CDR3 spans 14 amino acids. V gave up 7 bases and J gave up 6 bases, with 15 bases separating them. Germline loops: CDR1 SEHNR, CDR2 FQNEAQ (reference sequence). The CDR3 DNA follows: TGTGCCAGCACCCTGTCGGCTCCTGATGAAAAACTGTTTTTT. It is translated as CASTLSAPDEKLFF.